This T cell receptor beta chain was identified in a study of immune evolution from preneoplasia to lung adenocarcinoma. CDR3 size: 14 residues. Looked up from germline, CDR1 is SEHNR and CDR2 is FQNEAQ (reference sequence). V was pared by 1 base and J by 4 bases, with 8 bases between. This table comes from immunoSEQ multiplex PCR, and its TCRdb copy is limited to in-frame clones, with some not included. Here the sample spans approximately 2,000 clones, 82% being singletons. The study's findings and limits: Top clone frequencies peaked in normal lung, apparently declining through invasive adenocarcinoma. Clonality was highest in normal lung, lower in later-stage lesions apparently.

Notes on this clone: Its antigen is currently unknown.

The chain carries TRBV7-9 and TRBJ1-5, with D unresolved. Source material: FFPE adjacent normal lung tissue. The TCR was taken from a person aged 70 to 80 with lung adenocarcinoma. CDR3 residues: CASSLEGRNQPQHF. For the CDR3, the DNA is TGTGCCAGCAGCTTAGAGGGTCGTAATCAGCCCCAGCATTTT.